This TCR beta chain derives from a study of T cell responses to AZD1222 COVID-19 vaccine. The study pooled second doses at about 4 or about 12 weeks. Whole-study findings and limits: CD4 TCRs covered the whole spike, strongest at regions 160-218 and 743-854. In a largely white British group with more females than males, clonal diversity was possibly underestimated.

The CDR3 consists of 14 residues. The J segment lost 1 base and the V segment lost 7 bases, leaving 5 bases of the junction unmatched. CDR1 and CDR2 (germline): MNHNY, SVGAGI (reference sequence). Profiling relied on immunoSEQ multiplex PCR, and the TCRdb table lists in-frame clones only, not all of them. The data contain some 200,000 clones, about nine tenths of them singletons. As regards this clone: Its antigen is undetermined.

Source: peripheral blood, taken 28 days after the second AZD1222 dose. The TCR was taken from an adult who received the AZD1222 COVID-19 vaccine. V gene TRBV6-6 combines with J gene TRBJ2-3, with 7 nucleotides matching TRBD1. DNA for the CDR3: TGTGCCAGCAACCCAACAGGGGGCACAGATACGCAGTATTTT. Translation gives CASNPTGGTDTQYF.